The rows below give T cell receptor beta chains drawn from one sample of a study of vaccination and CD4 T cells after COVID-19. These receptors are not linked to any known antigen. Using its own MiXCR run on the PCR reads, TCRdb lists one record per CDR3 protein. The sample has about 11,000 distinct CDR3 sequences, 69% seen once. The sample taken for sequencing was CD4+ T cells from blood, cultured in vitro. The receptors come from a human donor who had recovered from COVID-19. Each CDR3 is given with its conserved first and last residue. The D gene is left open where the match is weak. Clone size, where shown, is once, few, many, or a class for clones that have expanded.

once,TRBD1,TRBV10-3,TRBJ2-5,TGTGCCATCAGTGAGCCCCCCGGACAGGCCGGGAAGACCCAGTACTTC,CAISEPPGQAGKTQYF
.,.,TRBV20-1,TRBJ1-5,TGCAGTGCCCCCCGGGGAAGGGGAAGAGGACAGCCCCAGCATTTT,CSAPRGRGRGQPQHF
.,.,TRBV2,TRBJ1-3,TGTGCCAGCAGTGATAGGTCCGCCGGGAACACCATATATTTT,CASSDRSAGNTIYF
.,.,TRBV27,TRBJ2-1,TGTGCCAGCAGTTTAGAAACAGGAACGCTAATTTTCTTC,CASSLETGTLIFF
few,.,TRBV27,TRBJ2-5,TGTGCCAGCAGTTTCTCTCATTTGGGGGCGGAGACCCAGTACTTC,CASSFSHLGAETQYF
large,.,TRBV27,TRBJ1-1,TGTGCCAGCAGTTTCGCCTTCGGAATAGCTTTCTTT,CASSFAFGIAFF
.,TRBD2,TRBV30,TRBJ2-5,TGTGCCTGGAGTGTAGCGGGAGAGGGGACCCAGTACTTC,CAWSVAGEGTQYF
.,.,TRBV3-1,TRBJ1-6,TGTGCCAGCAGCCAGGGGGAGACCAATTCACCCCTCCACTTT,CASSQGETNSPLHF
.,.,TRBV20-1,TRBJ2-6,TGCAGTGCTAGAGCAGGGTCTGGGGCCAACGTCCTGACTTTC,CSARAGSGANVLTF
.,.,TRBV2,TRBJ1-1,TGTGCCAGCAGTAATTCCATGAGGAACACTGAAGCTTTCTTT,CASSNSMRNTEAFF
.,.,TRBV6-5,TRBJ1-1,TGTGCCAGCAGTTCCTTTAATTATATGAACACTGAAGCTTTCTTT,CASSSFNYMNTEAFF
.,TRBD1,TRBV5-1,TRBJ2-3,TGCGCCAGCAGCTTGCAGGGGACAGGGTTGGCAGATACGCAGTATTTT,CASSLQGTGLADTQYF
.,.,TRBV11-3,TRBJ2-2,TGTGCCAGCCGTCAGACCCGGACCGGGGAGCTGTTTTTT,CASRQTRTGELFF
.,TRBD1,TRBV7-9,TRBJ1-1,TGTGCCAGCAGCCCCAAGGGACAGGGCATCAACACTGAAGCTTTCTTT,CASSPKGQGINTEAFF
.,.,TRBV20-1,TRBJ1-5,TGCAGTGCTAGGTCGAGGATCAATCAGCCCCAGCATTTT,CSARSRINQPQHF
.,TRBD1,TRBV6-5,TRBJ2-3,TGTGCCAGCAGTTCCGGGACAGGGAGCACAGATACGCAGTATTTT,CASSSGTGSTDTQYF
.,.,TRBV12-2,TRBJ1-2,TGTGCAAGTCGCACCCGGATCCAAAACTATGGCTACACCTTC,CASRTRIQNYGYTF
few,.,TRBV6-1,TRBJ1-2,TGTGCCAGCAGTCGGGACACCACCGGCTATGGCTACACCTTC,CASSRDTTGYGYTF
.,.,TRBV2,TRBJ1-2,TGTGCCAGCAGTGAAAAGTCGACAGCTTCGAGCGTGTATGGCTACACCTTC,CASSEKSTASSVYGYTF
.,TRBD1,TRBV10-1,TRBJ1-1,TGCGCCAGCAGTGGGGACAGGGGGAACACTGAAGCTTTCTTT,CASSGDRGNTEAFF
.,TRBD1,TRBV6-2/TRBV6-3,TRBJ1-1,TGTGCCAGCAGGGGTACAGGGGGCGGCACTGAAGCTTTCTTT,CASRGTGGGTEAFF
.,.,TRBV19,TRBJ2-2,TGTGCCAGTAGTAGGTTAGCGCCGAGTGGGGGGACCGGGGAGCTGTTTTTT,CASSRLAPSGGTGELFF
.,TRBD1,TRBV15,TRBJ1-1,TGTGCCACCAGCAGACGGACAGGGGGCCTCACTGAAGCTTTCTTT,CATSRRTGGLTEAFF
once,TRBD1,TRBV24-1,TRBJ2-3,TGTGCCACCAGTGACCCCACAGGGGTGGATACGCAGTATTTT,CATSDPTGVDTQYF
.,.,TRBV19,TRBJ2-3,TGTGCCAGTAGGCAAAGCGGAGATACGCAGTATTTT,CASRQSGDTQYF
.,TRBD1,TRBV12-3/TRBV12-4,TRBJ2-3,TGTGCCAGCAGACCTCAGGGGGCGCAGGCTGGCACAGATACGCAGTATTTT,CASRPQGAQAGTDTQYF
medium-sized,TRBD1,TRBV7-9,TRBJ2-5,TGTGCCAGCAGCTTAGGGGGGACAGTTTACGAGACCCAGTACTTC,CASSLGGTVYETQYF
.,.,TRBV19,TRBJ2-7,TGTGCCAGTAGCCTCAGGCCGGGACATACCTACGAGCAGTACTTC,CASSLRPGHTYEQYF
.,TRBD1,TRBV5-1,TRBJ2-5,TGCGCCAGCAGCCCAAGGGACAGGAGAGGAGAGACCCAGTACTTC,CASSPRDRRGETQYF